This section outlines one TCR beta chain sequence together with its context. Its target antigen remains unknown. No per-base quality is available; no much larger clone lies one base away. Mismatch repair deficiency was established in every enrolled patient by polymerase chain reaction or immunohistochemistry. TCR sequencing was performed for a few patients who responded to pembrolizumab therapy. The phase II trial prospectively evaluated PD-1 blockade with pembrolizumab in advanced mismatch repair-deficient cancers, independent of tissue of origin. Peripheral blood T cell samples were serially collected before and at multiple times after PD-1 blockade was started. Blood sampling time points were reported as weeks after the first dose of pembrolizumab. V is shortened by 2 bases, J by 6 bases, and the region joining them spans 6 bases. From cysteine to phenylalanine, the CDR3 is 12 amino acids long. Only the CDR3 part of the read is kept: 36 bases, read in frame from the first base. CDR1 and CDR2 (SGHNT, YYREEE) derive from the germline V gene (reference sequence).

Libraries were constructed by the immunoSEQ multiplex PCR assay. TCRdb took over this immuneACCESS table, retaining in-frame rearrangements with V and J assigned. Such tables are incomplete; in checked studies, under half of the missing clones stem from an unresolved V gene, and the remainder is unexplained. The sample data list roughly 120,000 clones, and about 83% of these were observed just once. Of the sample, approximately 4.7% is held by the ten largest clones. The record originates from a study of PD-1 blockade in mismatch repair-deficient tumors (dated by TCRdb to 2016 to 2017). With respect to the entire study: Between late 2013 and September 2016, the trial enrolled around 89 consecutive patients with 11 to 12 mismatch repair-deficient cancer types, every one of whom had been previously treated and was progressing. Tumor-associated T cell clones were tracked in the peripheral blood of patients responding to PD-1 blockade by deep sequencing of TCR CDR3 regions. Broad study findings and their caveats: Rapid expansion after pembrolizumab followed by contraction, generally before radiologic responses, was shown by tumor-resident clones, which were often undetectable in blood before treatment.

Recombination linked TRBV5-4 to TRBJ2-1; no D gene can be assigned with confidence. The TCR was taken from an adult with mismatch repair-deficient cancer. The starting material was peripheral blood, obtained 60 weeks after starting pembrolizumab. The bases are TGTGCCAGCAGCTTAGGCCCCAATGAGCAGTTCTTC. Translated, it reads CASSLGPNEQFF.